Sequencing of this TCR beta chain was carried out in a study of CD8+ T cells in alopecia areata. The CDR3 sequence is 18 residues long. V shed 5 bases and J 0 bases; nucleotides not matched to a gene: 11. Germline CDR1 SQVTM, CDR2 ANQGSEA. Sequencing relied on a cDNA template that was reverse transcribed from extracted RNA. Clones were sequenced by immunoSEQ multiplex PCR, and TCRdb holds only the in-frame ones, with some missing. The sample has some 170,000 clones; about 67% are singletons. J is TRBJ2-2 and V is TRBV29-1; TRBD2 agrees at 11 bases. This sample comprised CD8+ T cells sorted from blood, obtained at week 0. The receptor was derived from a human donor with alopecia areata. The CDR3: CSVPDSGGALTNTGELFF. The CDR3 coding sequence is TGCAGCGTTCCCGATAGCGGGGGGGCCCTGACGAACACCGGGGAGCTGTTTTTT.